What follows are 4 T cell receptor delta chains derived from one specimen sequenced in a study of gamma-delta T cells after stem cell transplantation. TCRdb redid clone calling on the RT-PCR reads using CATT. The sample contains over a thousand delta-chain clones, 4.5% to 6% of which appear only once. The sample taken for sequencing was gamma-delta T cells. These receptors all come from a human donor. It is not recorded whose cells these are; they may come from a transplant donor.

Notes on this clone: The mismatch at residue 15 between this DNA's translation and the TCRdb protein of a much larger clone likely reflects a read error; the protein shown is translated from the DNA. J is TRDJ1 and V is TRDV2; 8 bases align to TRDD3. The CDR3 has 16 residues. In germline, CDR1 is GEAIGNYY, CDR2 EKD. CDR3 DNA sequence: TGTGCCTGTGACAAGGTGGGGGATTTTAGCACCGATAAACTCACCTTT. This encodes CACDKVGDFSTDKLTF.

This clone was detected a few times. With a far larger clone one base away, a read error is the likely cause. The chain links TRDV1 to TRDJ1; D is possibly TRDD2 (6 bases). The CDR3 consists of 25 residues. From germline, CDR1 is TSWWSYY and CDR2 QGS. The V gene lost 3 bases and the J gene lost 0 bases, with 41 bases spanning the gap. CDR3: CALGDLNQGTTFQNPVLKYTDKLIF. The CDR3 bases are TGTGCTCTTGGGGATCTAAACCAGGGGACCACCTTCCAAAACCCAGTACTGAAGTACACCGATAAACTCATCTTT.

This clone was counted a few times. A read error likely explains why the TCRdb protein, taken from a much larger clone, differs from this DNA's translation at residue 12; the protein shown is translated from the DNA. The rearrangement joins TRDV1 to TRDJ2; 7 nucleotides line up with TRDD3. With 3 bases clipped from V and 9 bases from J, the junction kept 19 bases outside the gene matches. The CDR3 has 18 amino acids. Germline lookup yields CDR1 TSWWSYY and CDR2 QGS. CDR3 region: CALGDLSLTGDASSQLFF. CDR3 DNA sequence: TGTGCTCTTGGGGATCTTAGTCTTACTGGGGATGCTTCATCACAACTCTTCTTT.

This clone was counted only a few times. TCRdb's entry gives the protein of a much larger clone, which mismatches this DNA's translation at residue 13, likely from a read error; the protein reported here is translated from the DNA. The chain carries TRDV1 and TRDJ1; 8 bases fit TRDD3. Trimming removed 4 bases from V and 0 bases from J; junction bases left unmatched: 19. There are 20 residues in the CDR3. Germline V gene data show CDR1 as TSWWSYY and CDR2 as QGS. This chain's CDR3 is CALGGVPNSVLGADTDKLIF. The CDR3 coding sequence is TGTGCTCTTGGGGGAGTTCCCAACTCGGTACTGGGGGCAGACACCGATAAACTCATCTTT.